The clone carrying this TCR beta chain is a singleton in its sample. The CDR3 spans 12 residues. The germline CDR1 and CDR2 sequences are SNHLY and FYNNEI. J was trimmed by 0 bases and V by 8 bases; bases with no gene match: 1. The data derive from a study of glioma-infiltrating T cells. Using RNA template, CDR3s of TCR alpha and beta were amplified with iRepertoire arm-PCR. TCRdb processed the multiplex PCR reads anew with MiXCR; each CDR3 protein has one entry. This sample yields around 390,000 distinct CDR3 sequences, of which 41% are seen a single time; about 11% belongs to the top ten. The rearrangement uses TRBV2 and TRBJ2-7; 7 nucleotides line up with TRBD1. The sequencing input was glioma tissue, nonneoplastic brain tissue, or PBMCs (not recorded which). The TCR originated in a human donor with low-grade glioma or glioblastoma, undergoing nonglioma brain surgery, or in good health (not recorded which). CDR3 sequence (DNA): TGTGCCAGCGACAGGGTCTCCTACGAGCAGTACTTC. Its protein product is CASDRVSYEQYF.